Each of the 9 T cell receptor beta chains below was sequenced from the same sample in a study of CD8 T cells in ankylosing spondylitis. TCRdb recomputed calls from the 5' RACE reads with MiXCR, one row per CDR3 protein. The sample has approximately 240,000 distinct CDR3 sequences; 20% to 30% are singletons. Sample: blood, either unsorted or a sorted T cell fraction (not recorded which). The receptor source for this set is a male donor with ankylosing spondylitis or in good health (not recorded which).

This clonotype was recorded many times. This chain connects TRBV12-3 or TRBV12-4 to TRBJ2-2; D tentatively fits TRBD1 or TRBD2 (6 bases each). V dropped 7 bases and J dropped 1 base, with 10 bases sitting between them. The CDR3 length is 14 residues. Here the CDR3 reads CASTKGGNTGELFF. CDR3 in DNA: TGTGCCAGCACTAAGGGGGGGAACACCGGGGAGCTGTTTTTT.

This clonotype was seen many times. The rearrangement joins TRBV5-1 to TRBJ2-1, with D perhaps given as TRBD1 or TRBD2 (5 bases each). The CDR3 length is 14 residues. Germline V gene lookup returns CDR1 SGHRS and CDR2 YFSETQ. The ends were cut back, 2 bases at V and 3 bases at J, with 9 bases in the middle. Here the CDR3 DNA reads TGCGCCAGCAGCTTTAGGGACGGCTACAATGAGCAGTTCTTC. Translating it yields CASSFRDGYNEQFF.

This clonotype was counted a few times. The chain links TRBV20-1 to TRBJ1-1; unclear D gene. V gave up 1 base and J gave up 5 bases, with 8 bases separating them. Germline loops: CDR1 DFQATT, CDR2 SNEGSKA (reference sequence). The CDR3 has 12 amino acids. DNA for the CDR3: TGCAGTGCTAGAGGTTGGGTTACTGAAGCTTTCTTT. This translates into CSARGWVTEAFF.

In this sample, this clonotype turned up many times. The CDR3 DNA is TGCAGCGTTCCCTCGTCCGATACGCAGTATTTT. Amino acids: CSVPSSDTQYF. The chain combines TRBV29-1 with TRBJ2-3; D gene ambiguous. Germline CDR1 SQVTM, CDR2 ANQGSEA. The CDR3 has 11 amino acids. V was pared by 5 bases and J by 6 bases, with 9 bases between.

The CDR3 region has the DNA TGCAGTGCTTGGGGCCTCGAGCAGTACTTC. Translation gives CSAWGLEQYF. The V and J genes are TRBV20-1 and TRBJ2-7; tentatively, D is TRBD1 (5 bases). Germline V gives CDR1 DFQATT, CDR2 SNEGSKA (reference sequence). V dropped 5 bases and J dropped 6 bases, with 8 bases sitting between them. CDR3 length equals 10 residues.

This clonotype appeared a few times. V usage is TRBV20-1 and J usage is TRBJ2-3; tentatively, D is TRBD1 or TRBD2 (6 bases each). CDR1 is DFQATT, CDR2 SNEGSKA, per germline (reference sequence). The length of the CDR3 is 14 residues. The V end lost 7 bases, the J end lost 3 bases, and 17 bases lay between the germline ends. The CDR3 DNA reads TGCAGTGTCCCCTCACTAGGGGGGACAGATACGCAGTATTTT. This gives the protein CSVPSLGGTDTQYF.

This clonotype was counted a few times. This sequence joins TRBV12-3 or TRBV12-4 and TRBJ2-1; 9 bases match TRBD1. With V trimmed by 10 bases and J by 4 bases, 11 bases remained unmatched. The length of the CDR3 is 15 residues. The CDR3 DNA reads as TGTGCCACCAAATCCGGGACAGGGATTTACAATGAGCAGTTCTTC. This translates into CATKSGTGIYNEQFF.

This clonotype was observed many times. This chain joins TRBV29-1 and TRBJ2-3, with D possibly matching TRBD2 (6 bases). Trimming took off 3 bases at V and 3 bases at J, with 16 bases between the two ends. The CDR3 covers 15 residues. In germline, CDR1 is SQVTM, CDR2 ANQGSEA. The CDR3 protein is CSVDGGNYRTDTQYF. DNA for the CDR3: TGCAGCGTTGATGGAGGGAATTATAGGACAGATACGCAGTATTTT.

This clonotype occurred many times. The rearrangement uses TRBV10-3 and TRBJ2-1; TRBD2 agrees at 9 bases. From germline, CDR1 is ENHRY and CDR2 SYGVKD. The V gene end was trimmed by 3 bases and the J gene end by 7 bases; junction bases not matched to a gene: 7. The CDR3 is made up of 15 amino acids. The CDR3 DNA reads TGTGCCATCAGTGAAGGCGGGGGGGCTTGGAATGAGCAGTTCTTC. This translates into CAISEGGGAWNEQFF.